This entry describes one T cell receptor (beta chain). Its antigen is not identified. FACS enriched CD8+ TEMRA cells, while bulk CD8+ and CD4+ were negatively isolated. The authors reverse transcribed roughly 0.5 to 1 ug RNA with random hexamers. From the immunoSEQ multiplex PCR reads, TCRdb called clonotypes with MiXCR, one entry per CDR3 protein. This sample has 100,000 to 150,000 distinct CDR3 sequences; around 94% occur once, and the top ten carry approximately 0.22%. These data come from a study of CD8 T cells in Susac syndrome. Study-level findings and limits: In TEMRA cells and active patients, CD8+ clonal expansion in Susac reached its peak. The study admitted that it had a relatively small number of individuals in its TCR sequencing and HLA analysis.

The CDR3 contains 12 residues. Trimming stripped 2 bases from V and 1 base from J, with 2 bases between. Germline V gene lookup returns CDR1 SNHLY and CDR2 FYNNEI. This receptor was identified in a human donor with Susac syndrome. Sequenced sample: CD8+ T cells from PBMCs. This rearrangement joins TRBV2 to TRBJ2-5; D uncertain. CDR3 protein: CASSEPQETQYF. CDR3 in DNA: TGTGCCAGCAGTGAACCCCAAGAGACCCAGTACTTC.